One sample yielded the 19 T cell receptor beta chains listed below, sequenced in a study of vaccination and CD4 T cells after COVID-19. Once obtained from cultured CD4+ T cells, the DNA was sequenced using the Oncomine TCR Beta short-read assay. MiXCR, run by TCRdb on the PCR reads, gives a single entry per CDR3 protein. The sample yields approximately 26,000 distinct CDR3 sequences, 64% seen once. Their antigens remain unidentified. Treatment of the sample: approximately nine-day PBMC culture with coronavirus spike peptide pools or control peptides (ViraFEST assay). Sequenced material: CD4+ T cells from blood, cultured in vitro. The receptors originated from a human donor who had recovered from COVID-19.

On this clonotype: One end of the junction is discordant with germline, which a read error may explain. The rearrangement uses TRBV3-1 and TRBJ2-7, with 7 bases lining up with TRBD2. This CDR3 is built from 14 residues. Germline-derived CDR1 and CDR2 are LGHDT and YNNKEL (reference sequence). The CDR3, as DNA: TGTGCCAGCAGGCAAGGACTAGGGTCCTACGAGCAGTACTTC. It codes for CASRQGLGSYEQYF.

V gene TRBV19 combines with J gene TRBJ2-3; D gene ambiguous. Trimming removed 3 bases at V and 5 bases at J, with 18 bases between. CDR3 length: 16 residues. Germline V gene lookup returns CDR1 LNHDA and CDR2 SQIVND (reference sequence). The CDR3 coding sequence is TGTGCCAGTAGTATTGGGTTGCGGAGCCGCAAAGATACGCAGTATTTT. This sequence encodes CASSIGLRSRKDTQYF.

Note on this clonotype: As the CDR3 is not closed by the conserved phenylalanine or tryptophan, this likely results from a read error. This chain joins TRBV20-1 and TRBJ1-5; D unresolved. From germline, CDR1 is DFQATT and CDR2 SNEGSKA (reference sequence). The CDR3 consists of 15 residues. The ends were cut back, 0 bases at V and 5 bases at J, with 14 bases in the middle. CDR3 DNA: TGCAGTGCTAGAGACCCCCGCATGTCGCATCAGCCCCAGCATTTG. Residues: CSARDPRMSHQPQHL.

The chain recombines TRBV28 with TRBJ1-5; D gene unclear. This CDR3 contains 14 residues. V gave up 4 bases and J gave up 11 bases, with 18 bases separating them. Germline CDR1 reads MDHEN; CDR2 reads SYDVKM. CDR3 protein: CASSSTAPVLAQHF. The CDR3 DNA sequence: TGTGCCAGCAGTTCTACGGCCCCCGTTTTGGCCCAGCATTTT.

The chain links TRBV5-4 to TRBJ1-1; D gene unclear. Trimming left V 1 base short and J 0 bases short, with 10 bases between. Germline CDR1 is SGHNT and CDR2 is YYREEE (reference sequence). The length of the CDR3 is 15 residues. The CDR3 DNA follows: TGTGCCAGCAGCTTGTATTCTGTGGTGAACACTGAAGCTTTCTTT. This translates into CASSLYSVVNTEAFF.

The V and J genes are TRBV11-2 and TRBJ1-5, with 7 positions matching TRBD1. After removal of 1 base from V and 0 bases from J, the junction contained 3 bases not matched to a gene. This CDR3 is 16 amino acids long. From germline, CDR1 is SGHAT and CDR2 FQNNGV. DNA of the CDR3: TGTGCCAGCAGCTTAGGACAGGGAGGTAGCAATCAGCCCCAGCATTTT. Protein product: CASSLGQGGSNQPQHF.

This chain connects TRBV28 to TRBJ1-5, with 8 bases lining up with TRBD1. CDR3 length: 14 residues. Germline V gene lookup returns CDR1 MDHEN and CDR2 SYDVKM. V shed 7 bases, J shed 4 bases, and the junction held 6 bases outside the gene matches. The CDR3 is CASTPDRANQPQHF. The CDR3 DNA reads TGTGCCAGCACCCCGGACAGGGCAAATCAGCCCCAGCATTTT.

This clonotype was observed a single time. V and J are TRBV4-2 and TRBJ1-2; no clear D gene. Germline CDR1 and CDR2: LGHNA and YNFKEQ. The CDR3 has 14 amino acids. Trimming took off 5 bases at V and 5 bases at J, with 15 bases between the two ends. CDR3 sequence (DNA): TGTGCCAGCAGCTTGGCTGACGCTCCATATGGCTACACCTTC. Translating it yields CASSLADAPYGYTF.

V gene TRBV9 combines with J gene TRBJ1-5; no definite D call. This CDR3 contains 12 residues. V lost 4 bases to trimming and J lost 3 bases, with 5 bases between them. Germline V gene lookup returns CDR1 SGDLS and CDR2 YYNGEE. The CDR3: CASSPNNQPQHF. For the CDR3, the DNA is TGTGCCAGCAGCCCCAACAATCAGCCCCAGCATTTT.

V and J are TRBV20-1 and TRBJ2-1, with 8 bases matching TRBD1. Germline V gene sequence: CDR1 DFQATT, CDR2 SNEGSKA (reference sequence). The CDR3 sequence is 18 residues long. J was trimmed by 0 bases and V by 1 base; bases with no gene match: 11. CDR3 DNA: TGCAGTGCTAGAGTCCCGGCAGGGGGCATCTTCTCCTACAATGAGCAGTTCTTC. Protein: CSARVPAGGIFSYNEQFF.

The V and J genes are TRBV18 and TRBJ1-3, with D maybe TRBD1 (5 bases). The CDR3 spans 14 residues. Between the trimmed V and J ends, which lost 2 bases and 1 base, there was a span of 6 bases. Germline V gene sequence: CDR1 KGHSH, CDR2 LQKENI. The CDR3, as DNA: TGTGCCAGCTCACCAGAGGGGTCTGGAAACACCATATATTTT. It encodes CASSPEGSGNTIYF.

CDR3 sequence (DNA): TGTGCCAGCAGTTACTCGATGAGGGACGGCGGGACCCCGGGTCAGCCCCAGCATTTT. Its protein product is CASSYSMRDGGTPGQPQHF. V gene TRBV6-2 or TRBV6-3 combines with J gene TRBJ1-5; a weak D match, TRBD1 (5 bases). Looked up from germline, CDR1 is MNHEY and CDR2 is SVGEGT. The ends were cut back, 0 bases at V and 6 bases at J, with 24 bases in the middle. CDR3 length equals 19 residues.

V usage is TRBV27 and J usage is TRBJ1-1; no firm D call. Trimming cost V 10 bases and J 2 bases, with 20 bases left between them. Germline CDR1 and CDR2: MNHEY and SMNVEV (reference sequence). The CDR3 runs 15 residues. CDR3 bases: TGTGCCACCAGGAGACGTAAGGTCCCAAACACTGAAGCTTTCTTT. It encodes CATRRRKVPNTEAFF.

This chain links TRBV7-2 with TRBJ1-6, with 7 bases fitting TRBD1. The CDR3 has 16 amino acids. The J segment lost 7 bases and the V segment lost 5 bases, leaving 11 bases of the junction unmatched. In germline, CDR1 is SGHTA, CDR2 FQGNSA. As DNA, the CDR3 is TGTGCCAGCAGCCGCCGGCTCCGGGACAGCAATTCACCCCTCCACTTT. Translated, it gives CASSRRLRDSNSPLHF. Filled out from reference TRBV7-2 and TRBJ1-6, the complete variable domain reads GAGVSQSPSNKVTEKGKDVELRCDPISGHTALYWYRQSLGQGLEFLIYFQGNSAPDKSGLPSDRFSAERTGGSVSTLTIQRTQQEDSAVYLCASSRRLRDSNSPLHFGNGTRLTVT.

The gene calls are TRBV19 and TRBJ1-2, with 9 bases aligning to TRBD1. The CDR3 runs 15 residues. Germline V lookup: CDR1 LNHDA, CDR2 SQIVND (reference sequence). With V trimmed by 3 bases and J by 6 bases, 8 bases remained unmatched. Here the CDR3 reads CASSIGQGLWDGYTF. In DNA form, the CDR3 reads TGTGCCAGTAGTATCGGACAGGGGCTATGGGATGGCTACACCTTC.

This clonotype came up a few times. V is TRBV27 and J is TRBJ2-7, with TRBD2 matching 12 bases. V lost 7 bases and J lost 7; bases outside the gene matches: 5. This CDR3 spans 13 amino acids. Germline V gives CDR1 MNHEY, CDR2 SMNVEV (reference sequence). CDR3 sequence (DNA): TGTGCCAGCAACCGACTAGCGGGAGAAGAGCAGTACTTC. This gives the protein CASNRLAGEEQYF.

The rearrangement links TRBV2 to TRBJ1-1, with TRBD1 as a possible D gene (6 bases). In germline, CDR1 is SNHLY, CDR2 FYNNEI. The CDR3 sequence is 13 residues long. Trimming removed 10 bases from V and 0 bases from J, with 12 bases in between. CDR3 nucleotides: TGTGCCACCCGAGGACAGATGAACACTGAAGCTTTCTTT. It yields the protein CATRGQMNTEAFF.

The table lists this clonotype with a count of one. J is TRBJ1-2 and V is TRBV7-2; D is unresolved. CDR3 length equals 12 residues. The V end was cut by 7 bases, the J end by 7 bases, with 13 bases between. The germline CDR1 and CDR2 sequences are SGHTA and FQGNSA. As DNA, the CDR3 is TGTGCCAGCAATAGGGAGGTCGGTGGCTACACCTTC. It encodes CASNREVGGYTF.

This chain uses TRBV15 with TRBJ2-3; no definite D call. This CDR3 comprises 14 residues. Trimming took off 3 bases at V and 0 bases at J, with 7 bases between the two ends. The germline V gene encodes CDR1 LNHNV and CDR2 YYDKDF (reference sequence). In DNA, the CDR3 is TGTGCCACCAGCAGGACTCCTAGCACAGATACGCAGTATTTT. The encoded protein is CATSRTPSTDTQYF.